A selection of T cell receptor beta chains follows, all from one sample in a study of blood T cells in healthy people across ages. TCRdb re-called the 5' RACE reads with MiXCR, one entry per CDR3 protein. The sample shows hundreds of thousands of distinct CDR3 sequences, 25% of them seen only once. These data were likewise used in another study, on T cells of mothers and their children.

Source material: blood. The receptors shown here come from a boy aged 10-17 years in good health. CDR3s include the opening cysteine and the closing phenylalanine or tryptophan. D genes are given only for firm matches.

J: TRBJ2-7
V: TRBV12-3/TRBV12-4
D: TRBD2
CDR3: CASTTGTSPYEQYF

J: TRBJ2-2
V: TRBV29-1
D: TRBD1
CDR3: CSELTGDTGELFF

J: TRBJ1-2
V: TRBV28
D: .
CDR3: CASSSPLGGRLAGGYTF

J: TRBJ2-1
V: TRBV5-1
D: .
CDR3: CASSLTFISGYSNEQFF

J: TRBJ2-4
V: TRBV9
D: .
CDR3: CASSVEDWTGENIKCF

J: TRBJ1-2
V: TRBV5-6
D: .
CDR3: CASSLAQGGYTF

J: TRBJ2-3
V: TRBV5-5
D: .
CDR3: CASSSHQPGGSTDTQCF

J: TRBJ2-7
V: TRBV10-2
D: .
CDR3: CASSVAWGAYEQYF

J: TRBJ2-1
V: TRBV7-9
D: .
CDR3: CASSLGFDNEQFF

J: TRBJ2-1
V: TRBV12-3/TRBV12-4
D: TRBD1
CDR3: CASTPGQGAGEQFF

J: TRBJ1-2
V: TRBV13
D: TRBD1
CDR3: CASSPRDRETYGYTF

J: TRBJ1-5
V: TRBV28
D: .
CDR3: CASSRNRGNQPQHF

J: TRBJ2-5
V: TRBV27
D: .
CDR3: CASSMPRDFQETQYF

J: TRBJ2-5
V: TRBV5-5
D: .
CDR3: CASSLVPARETQYF

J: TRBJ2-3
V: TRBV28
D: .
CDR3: CASGPPEGDTQYF

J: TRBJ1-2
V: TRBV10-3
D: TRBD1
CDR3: CAINKQGAPYGYTF

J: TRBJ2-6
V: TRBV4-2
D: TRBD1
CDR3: CASSPHPGQGVLVRANVLTF

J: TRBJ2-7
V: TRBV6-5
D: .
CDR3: CASSYQGGATYEQYF

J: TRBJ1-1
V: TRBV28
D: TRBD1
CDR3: CASSFHPTGMSGTEAFF

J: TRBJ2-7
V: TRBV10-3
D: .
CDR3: CAIGPEGYTYEQYF

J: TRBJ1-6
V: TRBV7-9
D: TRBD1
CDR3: CASSAQGGGSPLHF

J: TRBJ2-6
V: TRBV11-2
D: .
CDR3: CASSLDGRWGTLSGANVLTF

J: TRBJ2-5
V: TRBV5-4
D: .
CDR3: CASSPDTYQETQYF

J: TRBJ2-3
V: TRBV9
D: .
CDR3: CASSVAPDSPKHDTQYF

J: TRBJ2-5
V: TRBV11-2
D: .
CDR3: CASSLGIQQETQYF

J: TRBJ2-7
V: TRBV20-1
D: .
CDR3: CSAEPDWEGSYEQYF

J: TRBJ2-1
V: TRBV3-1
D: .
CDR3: CASSLTRLNEQFF

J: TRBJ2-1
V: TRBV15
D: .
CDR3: CATSRDRTGGYNEQFF

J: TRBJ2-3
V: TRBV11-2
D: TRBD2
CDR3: CASSISGLAGGTDTQYF

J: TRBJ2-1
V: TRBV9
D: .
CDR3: CASSVTRSAYNEQFF

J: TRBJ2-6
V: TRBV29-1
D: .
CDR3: CSVRGVSGANVLTF

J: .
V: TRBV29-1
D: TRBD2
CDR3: CSALTTSGNYEQYF

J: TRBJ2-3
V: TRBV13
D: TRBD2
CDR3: CASSLDGEGDTQYF

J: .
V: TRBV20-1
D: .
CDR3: CSARVISSTPYEQYF

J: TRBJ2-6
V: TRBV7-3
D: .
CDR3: CASSSHLGAGANVLTF

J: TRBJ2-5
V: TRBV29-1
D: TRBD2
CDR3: CAKGGGAQETQYF

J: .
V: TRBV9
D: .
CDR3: CASSSTGTRVNNEQFF

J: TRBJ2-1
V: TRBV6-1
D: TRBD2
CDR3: CASSWTSGSLREFF

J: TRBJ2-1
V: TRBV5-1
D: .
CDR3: CASSTSELHEQFF

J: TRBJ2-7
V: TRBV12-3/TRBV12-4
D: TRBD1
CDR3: CASSLRGQAEQYF

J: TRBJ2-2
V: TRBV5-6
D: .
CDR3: CASSLRQGGGTGELFF

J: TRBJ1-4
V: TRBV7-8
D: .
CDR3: CASSLAEEGDEKLFF

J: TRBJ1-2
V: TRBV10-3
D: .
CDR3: CAISAQGGGYTF

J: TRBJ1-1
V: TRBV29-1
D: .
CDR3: CSVEGGREVTEAFF

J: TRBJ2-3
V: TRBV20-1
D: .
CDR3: CSATSSAAEGTDTQYF